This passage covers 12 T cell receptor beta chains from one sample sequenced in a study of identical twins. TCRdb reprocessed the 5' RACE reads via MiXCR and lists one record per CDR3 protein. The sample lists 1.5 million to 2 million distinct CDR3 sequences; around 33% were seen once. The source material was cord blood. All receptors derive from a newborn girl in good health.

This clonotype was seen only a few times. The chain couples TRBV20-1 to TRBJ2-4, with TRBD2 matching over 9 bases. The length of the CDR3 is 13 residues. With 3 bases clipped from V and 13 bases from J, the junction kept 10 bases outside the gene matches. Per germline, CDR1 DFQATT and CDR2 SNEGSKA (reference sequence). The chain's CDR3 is CSASPASGKTQYF. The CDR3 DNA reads TGCAGTGCTAGTCCCGCTAGCGGGAAAACGCAGTACTTC.

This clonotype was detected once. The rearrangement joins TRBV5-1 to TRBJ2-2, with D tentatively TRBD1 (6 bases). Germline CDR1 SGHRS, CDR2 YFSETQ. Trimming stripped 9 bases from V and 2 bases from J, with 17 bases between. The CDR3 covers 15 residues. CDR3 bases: TGCGCCACCAAGATCAGGGGAACTAACACCGGGGAGCTGTTTTTT. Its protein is CATKIRGTNTGELFF.

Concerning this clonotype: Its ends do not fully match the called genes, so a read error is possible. As DNA, the CDR3 is TGTGCCAGCAGTGGACAGGGGGCGAGGAACACTGAAGTTTTCTTT. Amino acid sequence: CASSGQGARNTEVFF. The rearrangement joins TRBV6-1 to TRBJ1-1, with TRBD1 matching 10 bases. Per the germline V gene, CDR1 is MNHNS and CDR2 is SASEGT. This CDR3 comprises 15 residues.

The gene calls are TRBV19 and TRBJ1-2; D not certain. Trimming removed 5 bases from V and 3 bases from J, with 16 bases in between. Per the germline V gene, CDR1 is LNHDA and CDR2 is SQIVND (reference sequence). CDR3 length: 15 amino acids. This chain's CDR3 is CASSPSEGHHYGYTF. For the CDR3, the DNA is TGTGCCAGTAGTCCAAGTGAGGGTCACCACTATGGCTACACCTTC.

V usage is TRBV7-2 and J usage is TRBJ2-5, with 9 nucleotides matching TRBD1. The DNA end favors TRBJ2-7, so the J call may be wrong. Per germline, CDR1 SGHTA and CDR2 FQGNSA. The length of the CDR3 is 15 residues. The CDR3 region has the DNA TGTGCCAGCAGCTTAGCATCACAGGGGGCGCTCGAGCAGTACTTC. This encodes CASSLASQGALEQYF.

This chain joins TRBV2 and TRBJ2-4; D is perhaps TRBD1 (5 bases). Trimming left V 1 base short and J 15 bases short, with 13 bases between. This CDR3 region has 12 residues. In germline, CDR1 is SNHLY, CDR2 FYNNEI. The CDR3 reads CASSEDLGPGYF. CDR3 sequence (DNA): TGTGCCAGCAGTGAAGATTTGGGGCCGGGGTACTTC. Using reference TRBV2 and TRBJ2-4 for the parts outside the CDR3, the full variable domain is EPEVTQTPSHQVTQMGQEVILRCVPISNHLYFYWYRQILGQKVEFLVSFYNNEISEKSEIFDDQFSVERPDGSNFTLKIRSTKLEDSAMYFCASSEDLGPGYFGAGTRLSVL.

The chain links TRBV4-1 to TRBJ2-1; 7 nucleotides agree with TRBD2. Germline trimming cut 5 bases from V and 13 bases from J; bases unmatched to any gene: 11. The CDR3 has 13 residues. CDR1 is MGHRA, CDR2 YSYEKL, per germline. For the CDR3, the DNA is TGCGCCAGCAGCAAAACGATAGCGGGTACCCAGTTCTTC. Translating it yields CASSKTIAGTQFF.

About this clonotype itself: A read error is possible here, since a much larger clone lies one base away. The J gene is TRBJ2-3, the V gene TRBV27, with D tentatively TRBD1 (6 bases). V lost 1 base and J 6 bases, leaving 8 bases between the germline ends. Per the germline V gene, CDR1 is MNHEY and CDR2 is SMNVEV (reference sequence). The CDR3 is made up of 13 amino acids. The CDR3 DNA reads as TGTGCCAGCAGTTTATACAGGGAGGATACGCAGTATTTT. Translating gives CASSLYREDTQYF.

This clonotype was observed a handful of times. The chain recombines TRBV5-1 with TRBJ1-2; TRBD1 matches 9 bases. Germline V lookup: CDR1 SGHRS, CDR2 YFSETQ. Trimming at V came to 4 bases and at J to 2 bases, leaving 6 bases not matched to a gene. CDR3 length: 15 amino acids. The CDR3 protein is CASSRNRGLNYGYTF. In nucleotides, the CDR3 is TGCGCCAGCAGCAGGAACAGGGGGCTAAACTATGGCTACACCTTC.

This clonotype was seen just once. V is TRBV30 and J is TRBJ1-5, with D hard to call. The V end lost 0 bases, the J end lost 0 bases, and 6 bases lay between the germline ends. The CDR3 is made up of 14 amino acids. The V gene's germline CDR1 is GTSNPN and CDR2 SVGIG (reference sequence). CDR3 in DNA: TGTGCCTGGAGTGTGGGATATAGCAATCAGCCCCAGCATTTT. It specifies CAWSVGYSNQPQHF. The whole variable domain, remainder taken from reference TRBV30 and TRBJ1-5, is SQTIHQWPATLVQPVGSPLSLECTVEGTSNPNLYWYRQAAGRGLQLLFYSVGIGQISSEVPQNLSASRPQDRQFILSSKKLLLSDSGFYLCAWSVGYSNQPQHFGDGTRLSIL.

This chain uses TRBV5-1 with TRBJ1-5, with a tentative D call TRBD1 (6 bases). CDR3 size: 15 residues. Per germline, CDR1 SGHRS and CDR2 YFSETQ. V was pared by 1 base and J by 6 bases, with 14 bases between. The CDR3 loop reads CASSLTGRGGQPQHF. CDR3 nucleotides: TGCGCCAGCAGCTTGACAGGGAGGGGCGGTCAGCCCCAGCATTTT.

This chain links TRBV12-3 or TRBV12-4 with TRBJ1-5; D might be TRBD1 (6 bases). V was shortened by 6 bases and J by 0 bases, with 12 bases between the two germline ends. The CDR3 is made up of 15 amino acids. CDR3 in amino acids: CASSGGANSNQPQHF. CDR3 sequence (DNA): TGTGCCAGCAGCGGGGGGGCAAATAGCAATCAGCCCCAGCATTTT.